What follows is one TCR beta chain and its context. In its sample, this clonotype was seen a few times. Its target antigen remains unknown. No base quality values were provided; no much bigger clone lies one nucleotide off. The data were taken from a study of response to subunit inactivated influenza vaccine (dated by TCRdb to 2016 to 2019). A note on the overall study: Deep quantitative profiling of the T cell receptor repertoire was used in the study to follow responses to a trivalent subunit inactivated influenza vaccine.

Beyond this particular receptor, the publication reports: The authors suggested that each seasonal influenza vaccination may recruit only a limited number of new T cells.

Libraries were made using RT-PCR. Instrument used: Illumina HiSeq 2500. The public sequencing data were trimmed at Q25 with fastp and processed into clonotypes with MiXCR by TCRdb, which kept only in-frame beta chains. Entries are consolidated by CDR3 protein sequence, retaining the most common genes and DNA. The sample table contains about 520,000 distinct CDR3 sequences; only one count was recorded for approximately 7.8% of them. The top ten constitute about an eighth of the sample. This sample comprised PBMCs from blood, obtained roughly 24 months after vaccination. The receptor was isolated from a man aged 45-69 years who received an inactivated influenza vaccine. Donor details come from another sample of the same person, matched by shared clones.

The CDR3 region: CAWRVTGGTVGELFF. The DNA sequence follows: TGTGCCTGGAGGGTAACCGGCGGGACAGTCGGGGAGCTGTTTTTT. The V gene is TRBV30 and the J gene is TRBJ2-2, and perhaps TRBD1 as D gene, on 7 matching bases. There are 15 amino acids in the CDR3, from cysteine to phenylalanine inclusive. This entry keeps only the CDR3 DNA: 45 bases, framed from base 1. According to the germline V gene (reference sequence), CDR1 reads GTSNPN and CDR2 reads SVGIG. V gives up 3 bases and J gives up 7 bases, and the segment between their germline ends measures 18 bases.